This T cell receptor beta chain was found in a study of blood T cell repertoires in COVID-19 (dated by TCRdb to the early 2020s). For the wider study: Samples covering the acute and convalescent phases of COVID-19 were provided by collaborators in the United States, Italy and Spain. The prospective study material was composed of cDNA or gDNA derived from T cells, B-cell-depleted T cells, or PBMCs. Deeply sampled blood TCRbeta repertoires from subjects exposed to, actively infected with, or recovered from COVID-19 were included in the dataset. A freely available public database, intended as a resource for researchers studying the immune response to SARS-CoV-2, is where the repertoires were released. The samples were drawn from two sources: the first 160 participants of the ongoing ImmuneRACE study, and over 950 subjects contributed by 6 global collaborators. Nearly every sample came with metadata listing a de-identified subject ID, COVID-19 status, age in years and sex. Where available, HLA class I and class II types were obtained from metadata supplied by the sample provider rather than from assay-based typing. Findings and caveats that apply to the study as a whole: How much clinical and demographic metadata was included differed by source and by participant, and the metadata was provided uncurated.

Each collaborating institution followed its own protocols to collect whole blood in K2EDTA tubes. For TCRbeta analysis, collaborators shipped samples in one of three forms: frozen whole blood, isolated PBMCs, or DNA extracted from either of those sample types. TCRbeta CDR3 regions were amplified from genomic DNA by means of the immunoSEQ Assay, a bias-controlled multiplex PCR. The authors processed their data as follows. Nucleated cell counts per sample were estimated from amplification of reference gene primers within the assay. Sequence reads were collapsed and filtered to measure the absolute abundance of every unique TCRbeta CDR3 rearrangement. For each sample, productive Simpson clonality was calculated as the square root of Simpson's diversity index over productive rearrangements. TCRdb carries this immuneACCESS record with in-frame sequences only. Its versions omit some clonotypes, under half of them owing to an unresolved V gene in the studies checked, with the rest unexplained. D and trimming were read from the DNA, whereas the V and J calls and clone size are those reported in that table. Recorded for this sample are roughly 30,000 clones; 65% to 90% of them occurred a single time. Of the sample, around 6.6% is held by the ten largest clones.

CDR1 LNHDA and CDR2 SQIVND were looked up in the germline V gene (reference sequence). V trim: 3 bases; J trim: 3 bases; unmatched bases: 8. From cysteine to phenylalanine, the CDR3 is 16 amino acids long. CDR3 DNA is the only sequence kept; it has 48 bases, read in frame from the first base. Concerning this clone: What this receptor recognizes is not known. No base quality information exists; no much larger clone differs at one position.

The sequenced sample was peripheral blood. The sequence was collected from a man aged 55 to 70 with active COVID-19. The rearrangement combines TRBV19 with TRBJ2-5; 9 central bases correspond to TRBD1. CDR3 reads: CASSILHRGREETQYF. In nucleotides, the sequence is TGTGCCAGTAGTATCCTTCACAGGGGGCGTGAAGAGACCCAGTACTTC.